The rows below give T cell receptor beta chains drawn from one sample of a study of blood T cell repertoires in COVID-19. Sequencing used immunoSEQ multiplex PCR; TCRdb keeps in-frame clones, though not all of them. The profile shows some 180,000 clones, 80% to 90% of them singletons. The sequenced material came from peripheral blood. Receptors originate from a woman aged 40-49 years with COVID-19, enrolled during active disease. The CDR3 runs from the conserved cysteine through the conserved F or W. The D gene is left open where the match is weak. The size of a clone is reported for some rows only, either as once, few or many, or as a class for expanded clones.

j_call,d_call,cdr3_length,clone_size,v_call,cdr3_nt,cdr3_aa
TRBJ1-5,.,16,.,TRBV7-2,TGTGCCAGCAGCCCCTCCCCAGGGTTCGGCAATCAGCCCCAGCATTTT,CASSPSPGFGNQPQHF
TRBJ2-1,.,16,.,TRBV4-1,TGCGCCAGCACCTTCACCCTTAGCGGCTCCTACAATGAGCAGTTCTTC,CASTFTLSGSYNEQFF
TRBJ2-1,.,15,.,TRBV7-6,TGTGCCAGCAGCCCAGCCGGGGGTTATTCCAATGAGCAGTTCTTC,CASSPAGGYSNEQFF
TRBJ1-1,.,11,.,TRBV30,TGTGCCTGGACCCCCGGCGGGGAAGCTTTCTTT,CAWTPGGEAFF
TRBJ1-5,.,15,few,TRBV19,TGTGCCAGTAGTATTGGGCAGCATAGCAATCAGCCCCAGCATTTT,CASSIGQHSNQPQHF
TRBJ1-1,.,14,.,TRBV27,TGTGCCAGCAGTTTATCCGGGGGGGTGGGTGAAGCTTTCTTT,CASSLSGGVGEAFF
TRBJ2-3,TRBD2,18,few,TRBV6-4,TGTGCCAGCAGTGACAACCCCGGACTAGCGGGGGGCACAGATACGCAGTATTTT,CASSDNPGLAGGTDTQYF
TRBJ2-1,.,14,.,TRBV19,TGTGCCAGTAGCCCCAGGTCGGGGGACAATGAGCAGTTCTTC,CASSPRSGDNEQFF
TRBJ1-5,.,16,.,TRBV19,TGTGCCAGTAGTATAGATCTTGGACTTAGCAATCAGCCCCAGCATTTT,CASSIDLGLSNQPQHF
TRBJ1-1,.,12,.,TRBV30,TGTGCCTGCCAGACAGTGAACACTGAAGCTTTCTTT,CACQTVNTEAFF
TRBJ1-6,.,15,once,TRBV7-2,TGTGCCAGCAGCTCCGGGGGCTCCTATAATTCACCCCTCCACTTT,CASSSGGSYNSPLHF
TRBJ2-3,.,13,.,TRBV3-1/TRBV3-2,TGTGCCAGCAGCCACTTAACGGGAGATACGCAGTATTTT,CASSHLTGDTQYF
TRBJ2-1,TRBD2,18,few,TRBV7-7,TGTGCTAGCAGCCCCCGGACTAGCGGGAGTGCCCAATACAATGAGCAGTTCTTC,CASSPRTSGSAQYNEQFF
TRBJ1-5,.,13,.,TRBV30,TGTGCCTGGAGTGCGTCGAGCAATCAGCCCCAGCATTTT,CAWSASSNQPQHF
TRBJ2-7,TRBD1,15,.,TRBV19,TGTGCCAGTAGTATTCCCGGGACAGCAAGGTGGGAGCAGTACTTC,CASSIPGTARWEQYF
TRBJ2-1,TRBD2,13,.,TRBV3-1/TRBV3-2,TGTGCCAGCATACTAGCGGGAGGGAATGAGCAGTTCTTC,CASILAGGNEQFF
TRBJ1-1,.,15,few,TRBV5-5,TGTGCCAGCAGCTTTGATTCGGACAGCCTGGGTGAAGCTTTCTTT,CASSFDSDSLGEAFF
TRBJ2-2,.,14,.,TRBV14,TGTGCCAGCAGCTATGGCGACTACACCGGGGAGCTGTTTTTT,CASSYGDYTGELFF
TRBJ1-2,.,12,.,TRBV25-1,TGTGCCAGCAGTCCAGGAGGTTGGGGCTACACCTTC,CASSPGGWGYTF
TRBJ1-1,TRBD1,14,.,TRBV5-4,TGTGCCAGCAGCGGCAGGGGGCTGGGGACTGAAGCTTTCTTT,CASSGRGLGTEAFF
TRBJ1-5,.,12,.,TRBV29-1,TGCAGCGTTCAGGGTGCTGGTCAGCCCCAGCATTTT,CSVQGAGQPQHF
TRBJ2-3,TRBD2,16,.,TRBV9,TGTGCCAGCAGCCAAACCGGGGGGGCCGCCGGAGATACGCAGTATTTT,CASSQTGGAAGDTQYF
TRBJ2-7,TRBD2,14,.,TRBV28,TGTGCCAGCAGTCCCTCGGGGGGGCCCTACGAGCAGTACTTC,CASSPSGGPYEQYF
TRBJ1-5,TRBD1,15,.,TRBV2,TGTGCCAGCACCGAACAGGGGGCGAGAGATCAGCCCCAGCATTTT,CASTEQGARDQPQHF
TRBJ1-2,.,15,.,TRBV28,TGTGCCAGCAGTTTGGAAACAGGGAGAAACTATGGCTACACCTTC,CASSLETGRNYGYTF
TRBJ2-5,.,13,.,TRBV11-2,TGTGCCAGCAGCTTAGATTTGTCGGAGACCCAGTACTTC,CASSLDLSETQYF
TRBJ1-1,.,16,few,TRBV3-1/TRBV3-2,TGTGCCAGCAGCCAAGTTAGGAACTATATGAACACTGAAGCTTTCTTT,CASSQVRNYMNTEAFF
TRBJ2-4,.,16,.,TRBV30,TGTGCCTGGAGTGTAAACTGGGGGCTAGCCAAAAACATTCAGTACTTC,CAWSVNWGLAKNIQYF